Following are 9 T cell receptor beta chains from one sample sequenced in a study of blood T cells in healthy people across ages (dated by TCRdb to the mid-2010s). Libraries were prepared through 5' RACE. Sequencing was performed on an Illumina HiSeq 2500. A second PCR of about 6 to 11 cycles was run with a J-beta primer mix and a sample-barcoded 5' primer. TCRdb ran its own pipeline on the public reads, namely fastp trimming at Q25 and MiXCR clone calling, and kept in-frame beta chains. Every distinct CDR3 protein forms one entry, paired with its most common genes and DNA. Within this sample are just under 900,000 distinct CDR3 sequences, with under 30% of them counted one time only. The ten top clones hold 17% of the sample. Sequencing used blood. The receptors originated from an elderly woman in good health.

Ten or more counts support this clonotype. This chain joins TRBV6-2 or TRBV6-3 and TRBJ1-2; D is uncertain. This CDR3 spans 12 amino acids. Trimming shortened V by 4 bases and J by 4 bases, and 7 bases separated the two germline ends. Germline V lookup: CDR1 MNHEY, CDR2 SVGEGT. CDR3 in DNA: TGTGCCAGCAGTTTGGGGTTCTATGGCTACACCTTC. Translated: CASSLGFYGYTF.

The J gene is TRBJ2-1, the V gene TRBV7-2; D could derive from TRBD1 or TRBD2 (5 bases each). From germline, CDR1 is SGHTA and CDR2 FQGNSA. The length of the CDR3 is 15 residues. Trimming took 1 base from V and 12 from J, leaving 19 bases between them. The CDR3 is CASSLDRGATDTQFF. The CDR3 region has the DNA TGTGCCAGCAGCTTAGATAGGGGAGCGACAGATACGCAGTTCTTC. The entire variable domain, with the rest obtained from reference TRBV7-2 and TRBJ2-1, is as follows: GAGVSQSPSNKVTEKGKDVELRCDPISGHTALYWYRQSLGQGLEFLIYFQGNSAPDKSGLPSDRFSAERTGGSVSTLTIQRTQQEDSAVYLCASSLDRGATDTQFFGPGTRLTVL.

The chain joins TRBV2 to TRBJ2-7, with a weak D call TRBD1 (6 bases). The germline CDR1 and CDR2 sequences are SNHLY and FYNNEI. The germline V and J ends were trimmed by 6 bases and 10 bases, with 25 bases remaining between them. The CDR3 consists of 15 residues. CDR3 sequence (DNA): TGTGCCAGCAGCTCCGAACGCCTAGAACGGGACACCCAGTACTTC. Translation gives CASSSERLERDTQYF.

This clonotype has ten or more counts. The chain combines TRBV30 with TRBJ2-3; no clear D gene. CDR3 length equals 13 residues. CDR1 GTSNPN and CDR2 SVGIG come from the germline V gene (reference sequence). The V end lost 0 bases, the J end lost 0 bases, and 4 bases lay between the germline ends. The CDR3 loop is CAWSVRSTDTQYF. In DNA, the CDR3 is TGTGCCTGGAGTGTACGGAGCACAGATACGCAGTATTTT.

A remark on this clonotype: This clone may be a read error of a much larger clone one base away. The rearrangement links TRBV11-2 to TRBJ2-1; TRBD1 matches at 8 bases. The germline CDR1 and CDR2 sequences are SGHAT and FQNNGV. The V gene end was trimmed by 5 bases and the J gene end by 7 bases; junction bases not matched to a gene: 16. The CDR3 runs to 17 residues. The CDR3 DNA is TGTGCCAGCAGCGAGGACAGGGCATTGGCCCCCAATAATGAGCAGTTCTTC. Protein sequence: CASSEDRALAPNNEQFF.

Notes on this clonotype: This may stem from a read error, because a much larger clone lies one nucleotide away. The genes are TRBV7-6 and TRBJ1-5; no reliable D call. This CDR3 has 16 residues. Germline V gene sequence: CDR1 SGHVS, CDR2 FNYEAQ. The CDR3 DNA reads TGTGCCAGCAACTTAGGTTCACCGAGGGACAATCAGCCCCAGCATTTT. Amino acids: CASNLGSPRDNQPQHF.

This clonotype was observed a handful of times. This chain joins TRBV12-3 or TRBV12-4 and TRBJ2-2; D uncertain. The CDR3 loop spans 15 amino acids. The V and J ends lost 3 bases and 2 bases respectively, with 10 bases between them. As DNA, the CDR3 is TGTGCCAGCAGTTTGGGCAGCTTCAACACCGGGGAGCTGTTTTTT. It is translated as CASSLGSFNTGELFF.

V usage is TRBV3-1 and J usage is TRBJ2-2; D is undetermined. Trimming cost V 4 bases and J 5 bases, with 17 bases left between them. This CDR3 has 16 amino acids. The V gene's germline CDR1 is LGHDT and CDR2 YNNKEL (reference sequence). The CDR3 spells CASSLSSKTLTGELFF. The CDR3 coding sequence is TGTGCCAGCAGCCTATCCTCTAAGACCCTAACCGGGGAGCTGTTTTTT.

This chain links TRBV25-1 with TRBJ1-5, with a possible D match to TRBD1 (6 bases). The CDR3 covers 14 residues. V gave up 1 base and J gave up 5 bases, with 9 bases separating them. The germline CDR1 and CDR2 sequences are MGHDK and SYGVNS. The chain's CDR3 is CASSEFRGDQPQHF. For the CDR3, the DNA is TGTGCCAGCAGTGAATTCAGGGGCGATCAGCCCCAGCATTTT.